Listed below are T cell receptor beta chains from one sample, sequenced in a study of Graves' ophthalmopathy and Graves' hyperthyroidism. TCRdb processed the multiplex PCR reads anew with MiXCR; each CDR3 protein has one entry. Among hundreds of thousands of distinct CDR3 sequences, over 40% were seen once, and the ten largest hold more than 2.5%. Input material: peripheral blood. Receptors were obtained from an adult man with Graves' ophthalmopathy. CDR3s include the opening cysteine and the closing phenylalanine or tryptophan. Each record gives: CDR3 protein, CDR3 DNA, D gene, CDR3 length, V gene, clone size, J gene. A D gene is named only where the DNA matches it firmly. Not all rows give a size; the values are once, few, many and, for expanded clones, a class.

CDR3: CASSVGRRGDSPLHF; DNA: TGTGCCAGCAGCGTAGGGAGGAGAGGCGATTCACCCCTCCACTTT; D: .; length: 15; V: TRBV9; size: many; J: TRBJ1-6
CDR3: CASRRTGGGNTIYF; DNA: TGTGCCAGCAGGCGGACAGGGGGCGGAAACACCATATATTTT; D: TRBD1; length: 14; V: TRBV2; size: many; J: TRBJ1-3
CDR3: CASSDEREGDNEQFF; DNA: TGTGCCAGCAGTGATGAGCGGGAGGGCGACAATGAGCAGTTCTTC; D: TRBD2; length: 15; V: TRBV25-1; size: .; J: TRBJ2-1
CDR3: CSVDPKSSYNEQFF; DNA: TGCAGCGTTGATCCCAAGAGCTCCTACAATGAGCAGTTCTTC; D: .; length: 14; V: TRBV29-1; size: many; J: TRBJ2-1
CDR3: CASRGPLAYGYTF; DNA: TGTGCCAGCCGGGGACCGCTGGCCTATGGCTACACCTTC; D: .; length: 13; V: TRBV12-3/TRBV12-4; size: .; J: TRBJ1-2
CDR3: CASSSVLNTEAFF; DNA: TGTGCCAGCAGCTCCGTACTGAACACTGAAGCTTTCTTT; D: .; length: 13; V: TRBV11-2; size: many; J: TRBJ1-1
CDR3: CASSGTKGQGDAFF; DNA: TGCGCCAGCAGCGGAACGAAAGGACAGGGGGATGCTTTCTTT; D: TRBD1; length: 14; V: TRBV11-2; size: .; J: TRBJ1-1
CDR3: CASSQDRTSGGQETQYF; DNA: TGCGCCAGCAGCCAAGATCGGACTAGCGGGGGGCAAGAGACCCAGTACTTC; D: TRBD2; length: 17; V: TRBV4-3; size: few; J: TRBJ2-5
CDR3: CASSEGPDRSPLHF; DNA: TGTGCCAGCAGTGAAGGTCCAGATAGATCACCCCTCCACTTT; D: .; length: 14; V: TRBV2; size: .; J: TRBJ1-6
CDR3: CAASGSGGPRTGELFF; DNA: TGTGCCGCCAGTGGTAGCGGGGGTCCGAGGACCGGGGAGCTGTTTTTT; D: TRBD2; length: 16; V: TRBV10-3; size: many; J: TRBJ2-2
CDR3: CASSFDGQGLGETQYF; DNA: TGCGCCAGCAGCTTCGATGGACAGGGGCTTGGAGAGACCCAGTACTTC; D: TRBD1; length: 16; V: TRBV5-1; size: .; J: TRBJ2-5
CDR3: CASSQAPTGTPWREQYF; DNA: TGCGCCAGCAGCCAAGCGCCCACCGGGACACCCTGGAGGGAGCAGTACTTC; D: .; length: 17; V: TRBV7-2; size: few; J: TRBJ2-7
CDR3: CASSVEFPIEPQHF; DNA: TGTGCCAGCAGCGTAGAATTCCCAATCGAACCCCAGCATTTT; D: .; length: 14; V: TRBV9; size: few; J: TRBJ1-5
CDR3: CATRLLSGGLTYEQYF; DNA: TGTGCCACCAGACTCCTTAGCGGGGGGCTTACCTACGAGCAGTACTTC; D: TRBD2; length: 16; V: TRBV2; size: .; J: TRBJ2-7
CDR3: CSASDTWAESPLHF; DNA: TGCAGTGCTAGCGACACCTGGGCAGAATCACCCCTCCACTTT; D: .; length: 14; V: TRBV20-1; size: .; J: TRBJ1-6
CDR3: CAITGDQPQHF; DNA: TGTGCCATCACAGGGGATCAGCCCCAGCATTTT; D: .; length: 11; V: TRBV10-3; size: once; J: TRBJ1-5
CDR3: CAISDRDMEQYF; DNA: TGTGCCATCAGTGACAGGGATATGGAGCAGTACTTC; D: .; length: 12; V: TRBV10-3; size: .; J: TRBJ2-7
CDR3: CASRLAGNNEKLFF; DNA: TGTGCCAGCAGACTCGCGGGGAATAATGAAAAACTGTTTTTT; D: .; length: 14; V: TRBV25-1; size: .; J: TRBJ1-4
CDR3: CASILSPGDRSYEQYF; DNA: TGTGCCAGCATACTTTCCCCGGGAGATCGTTCCTACGAGCAGTACTTC; D: .; length: 16; V: TRBV9; size: few; J: TRBJ2-7
CDR3: CASSLARSGRNEQYF; DNA: TGTGCCAGCAGCCTGGCTCGGAGCGGGAGGAACGAGCAGTACTTC; D: TRBD2; length: 15; V: TRBV6-2/TRBV6-3; size: .; J: TRBJ2-7
CDR3: CSVEGPNGNTF; DNA: TGCAGCGTTGAAGGGCCGAATGGAAACACCTTC; D: .; length: 11; V: TRBV29-1; size: .; J: TRBJ1-2
CDR3: CASSTGTSGRETQYF; DNA: TGTGCCAGCAGTACCGGGACTAGCGGGAGGGAGACCCAGTACTTC; D: TRBD2; length: 15; V: TRBV11-2; size: many; J: TRBJ2-5
CDR3: CASSLEFGQGGQPQHF; DNA: TGTGCCAGCAGCTTAGAGTTTGGACAGGGCGGTCAGCCCCAGCATTTT; D: TRBD1; length: 16; V: TRBV7-9; size: many; J: TRBJ1-5
CDR3: CAISVGDSYNSPLHF; DNA: TGTGCCATCAGTGTGGGGGACAGTTATAATTCACCCCTCCACTTT; D: TRBD1; length: 15; V: TRBV10-3; size: many; J: TRBJ1-6
CDR3: CASSFGPDQPQHF; DNA: TGTGCCAGTAGTTTCGGACCCGATCAGCCCCAGCATTTT; D: .; length: 13; V: TRBV19; size: many; J: TRBJ1-5
CDR3: CASSPGQGGIETQYF; DNA: TGTGCCAGCAGCCCTGGCCAGGGGGGGATAGAGACCCAGTACTTC; D: .; length: 15; V: TRBV7-9; size: many; J: TRBJ2-5